This T cell receptor (beta chain) was observed in a study of blood T cells in healthy people across ages. The table lists this clonotype with a few counts. Sample-barcoded 5' priming and a J-beta primer mix drove a second PCR of roughly 7 to 11 cycles. TCRdb analysed the 5' RACE reads with MiXCR anew, one entry per CDR3 protein. The sample consists of about 1,400,000 distinct CDR3 sequences, around two fifths of them appearing once. The sequencing input was blood. This clonotype was obtained from a woman in her late teens or twenties in good health.

The DNA for the CDR3 is TGTGCCAGCAGAACGACAGGGGGCGCTTATGGCTACACCTTC. Protein sequence: CASRTTGGAYGYTF. The chain carries TRBV2 and TRBJ1-2; 10 bases align to TRBD1. Trimming removed 6 bases from V and 5 bases from J; junction bases left unmatched: 6. The CDR3 has 14 residues. CDR1 SNHLY and CDR2 FYNNEI come from the germline V gene. The full variable domain, with the rest looked up from reference TRBV2 and TRBJ1-2, is EPEVTQTPSHQVTQMGQEVILRCVPISNHLYFYWYRQILGQKVEFLVSFYNNEISEKSEIFDDQFSVERPDGSNFTLKIRSTKLEDSAMYFCASRTTGGAYGYTFGSGTRLTVV.